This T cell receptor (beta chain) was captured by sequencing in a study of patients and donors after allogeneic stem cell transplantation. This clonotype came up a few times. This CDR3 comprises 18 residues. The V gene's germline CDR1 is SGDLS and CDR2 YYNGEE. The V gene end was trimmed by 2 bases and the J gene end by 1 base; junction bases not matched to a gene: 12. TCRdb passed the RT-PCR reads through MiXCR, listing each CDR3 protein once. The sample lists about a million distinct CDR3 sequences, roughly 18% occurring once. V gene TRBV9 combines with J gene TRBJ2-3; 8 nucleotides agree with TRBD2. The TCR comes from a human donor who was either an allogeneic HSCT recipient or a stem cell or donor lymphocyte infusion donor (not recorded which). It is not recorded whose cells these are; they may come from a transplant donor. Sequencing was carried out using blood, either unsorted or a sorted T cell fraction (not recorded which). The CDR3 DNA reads TGTGCCAGCAGCGTGCTGCCCGCCGCGACTAGCGGCACAGATACGCAGTATTTT. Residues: CASSVLPAATSGTDTQYF.